These T cell receptor beta chains were read from a single sample in a study of identical twins. TCRdb processed the 5' RACE reads anew with MiXCR; each CDR3 protein has one entry. Of around 670,000 distinct CDR3 sequences listed, 5.5% to 6.5% are singletons. The specimen sequenced was naive T cells sorted from blood. These TCRs come from a young man in good health. The CDR3 runs from the conserved cysteine through the conserved F or W. A D gene is named only where the DNA matches it firmly. Only part of the rows carry a size: once, few, many, or a class if the clone is expanded.

length: 15
V: TRBV25-1
D: .
size: many
J: TRBJ2-1
DNA: TGTGCCAGCAGTGGAGGTAGCGGAGTCTACAATGAGCAGTTCTTC
CDR3: CASSGGSGVYNEQFF

length: 15
V: TRBV5-6
D: .
size: many
J: TRBJ2-1
DNA: TGTGCCAGCAGCTTGTATGACGGGACCGTCAATGAGCAGTTCTTC
CDR3: CASSLYDGTVNEQFF

length: 14
V: TRBV7-9
D: .
size: few
J: TRBJ1-6
DNA: TGTGCCAGCAGCTCGACAGTTTATAATTCACCCCTCCACTTT
CDR3: CASSSTVYNSPLHF

length: 15
V: TRBV20-1
D: TRBD2
size: many
J: TRBJ2-3
DNA: TGCAGTGCTAGGGGGCTTAAGCGGGAGACAGATACGCAGTATTTT
CDR3: CSARGLKRETDTQYF

length: 16
V: TRBV5-1
D: .
size: many
J: TRBJ2-1
DNA: TGCGCCAGCAGCTTGGAAGAGGGGGTCTTCTACAATGAGCAGTTCTTC
CDR3: CASSLEEGVFYNEQFF

length: 15
V: TRBV27
D: TRBD2
size: many
J: TRBJ2-3
DNA: TGTGCCAGCAGCCAATTAGCGGGGGGCGAAGATACGCAGTATTTT
CDR3: CASSQLAGGEDTQYF

length: 13
V: TRBV4-3
D: .
size: many
J: TRBJ1-2
DNA: TGCGCCAGCAGCTCAGGGCTCAACTATGGCTACACCTTC
CDR3: CASSSGLNYGYTF

length: 17
V: TRBV7-9
D: TRBD1
size: .
J: TRBJ2-3
DNA: TGTGCCAGCATCGAGGGGACAGGGTTAATGTCCACAGATACGCAGTATTTT
CDR3: CASIEGTGLMSTDTQYF

length: 16
V: TRBV6-1
D: .
size: few
J: TRBJ2-5
DNA: TGTGCCAGCAGTCGCGGTTCGAGTGGGAGTGGAGAGACCCAGTACTTC
CDR3: CASSRGSSGSGETQYF

length: 15
V: TRBV10-3
D: TRBD1
size: many
J: TRBJ2-5
DNA: TGTGCCATCAGTGAAGCAAGGACAGGGAAAGAGACCCAGTACTTC
CDR3: CAISEARTGKETQYF

length: 16
V: TRBV7-9
D: .
size: few
J: TRBJ2-3
DNA: TGTGCCAGCAGCTTAAGGTCTAGCCGGAGCACAGATACGCAGTATTTT
CDR3: CASSLRSSRSTDTQYF

length: 14
V: TRBV12-3/TRBV12-4
D: TRBD1
size: many
J: TRBJ2-7
DNA: TGTGCCAGCAGTTTACGCAGGGGGTTGTACGAGCAGTACTTC
CDR3: CASSLRRGLYEQYF

length: 15
V: TRBV5-8
D: TRBD1
size: many
J: TRBJ2-1
DNA: TGTGCCAGCAGCCAAGGGACAGGGGCCTACAATGAGCAGTTCTTC
CDR3: CASSQGTGAYNEQFF

length: 18
V: TRBV3-1
D: TRBD2
size: .
J: TRBJ2-5
DNA: TGTGCCAGCAGCCAAGACCCGGGACTAGCGGACTCGTGGGAGACCCGGTACTTC
CDR3: CASSQDPGLADSWETRYF

length: 15
V: TRBV12-3/TRBV12-4
D: TRBD2
size: many
J: TRBJ2-7
DNA: TGTGCCAGCAGTTCCTCGGGACTAGCGGACTACGAGCAGTACTTC
CDR3: CASSSSGLADYEQYF

length: 14
V: TRBV6-2/TRBV6-3
D: .
size: many
J: TRBJ2-5
DNA: TGTGCCAGCAGTTACGAGGGAAGACGCGAGACCCAGTACTTC
CDR3: CASSYEGRRETQYF

length: 16
V: TRBV12-3/TRBV12-4
D: TRBD2
size: many
J: TRBJ2-2
DNA: TGTGCCAGCAGTTTCCCTAGCGGCCCGAACACCGGGGAGCTGTTTTTT
CDR3: CASSFPSGPNTGELFF

length: 14
V: TRBV5-6
D: .
size: many
J: TRBJ2-3
DNA: TGTGCCAGCAGCCCGCCACTAGCTACAGATACGCAGTATTTT
CDR3: CASSPPLATDTQYF

length: 16
V: TRBV20-1
D: .
size: many
J: TRBJ2-2
DNA: TGCAGTGCTAGAGATATTCAGGGGCCGAACACCGGGGAGCTGTTTTTT
CDR3: CSARDIQGPNTGELFF

length: 15
V: TRBV4-3
D: .
size: many
J: TRBJ1-1
DNA: TGCGCCAGCAGCCAAGATCGGGGTATGGCAGGGCAAGCTTTCTTT
CDR3: CASSQDRGMAGQAFF

length: 15
V: TRBV5-1
D: .
size: .
J: TRBJ2-1
DNA: TGCGCCAGCAGCTCCGCGGCGGGAACGGGCAATGAGCAGTTCTTC
CDR3: CASSSAAGTGNEQFF

length: 15
V: TRBV18
D: .
size: few
J: TRBJ1-3
DNA: TGTGCCAGCTCACCCATGAGCCACGCTGGAAACACCATATATTTT
CDR3: CASSPMSHAGNTIYF

length: 13
V: TRBV29-1
D: .
size: many
J: TRBJ2-3
DNA: TGCAGCGTAGGATTTCTTAGCACAGATACGCAGTATTTT
CDR3: CSVGFLSTDTQYF

length: 15
V: TRBV3-1
D: .
size: .
J: TRBJ2-5
DNA: TGTGCCAGCAGCCAAGAGCACGGGACGGGGGAGACCCAGTACTTC
CDR3: CASSQEHGTGETQYF

length: 15
V: TRBV6-1
D: TRBD1
size: .
J: TRBJ2-3
DNA: TGTGCCAGCAGTGAAGACCCGACAGGGACAGATACGCAGTATTTT
CDR3: CASSEDPTGTDTQYF

length: 13
V: TRBV5-1
D: .
size: many
J: TRBJ2-2
DNA: TGTGCCAGCAGCTTAGCGGCGGGCGGGGAGCTGTTTTTT
CDR3: CASSLAAGGELFF

length: 17
V: TRBV7-2
D: TRBD2
size: .
J: TRBJ2-1
DNA: TGTGCCAGCAGCTTATGGATGGGGCTAGCGGGTTCTAATGAGCAGTTCTTC
CDR3: CASSLWMGLAGSNEQFF

length: 13
V: TRBV12-3/TRBV12-4
D: TRBD1
size: few
J: TRBJ2-5
DNA: TGTGCCAGCGGAAGACAGGGTCAAGAGACCCAGTACTTC
CDR3: CASGRQGQETQYF

length: 14
V: TRBV20-1
D: TRBD2
size: many
J: TRBJ2-3
DNA: TGCAGTGCTAGTTTAGCGGGAGTTGCAGATACGCAGTATTTT
CDR3: CSASLAGVADTQYF

length: 15
V: TRBV5-1
D: .
size: many
J: TRBJ2-3
DNA: TGCGCCAGCAGCTCACGACAGGAGTACACAGATACGCAGTATTTT
CDR3: CASSSRQEYTDTQYF

length: 14
V: TRBV29-1
D: TRBD2
size: many
J: TRBJ2-1
DNA: TGCAGCGTTCGAATAGCGGGAACACACAATGAGCAGTTCTTC
CDR3: CSVRIAGTHNEQFF

length: 15
V: TRBV12-3/TRBV12-4
D: .
size: .
J: TRBJ2-2
DNA: TGTGCCAGCAGTTTAAAGACGGGGTCCCCCGGGGAGCTGTTTTTT
CDR3: CASSLKTGSPGELFF

length: 13
V: TRBV7-7
D: TRBD2
size: many
J: TRBJ2-3
DNA: TGTGCCAGCAGCTTAGCCGGGACTAGAAGAAAGTATTTT
CDR3: CASSLAGTRRKYF

length: 17
V: TRBV3-1
D: .
size: .
J: TRBJ2-7
DNA: TGTGCCAGCAGCCAACTGGGTTTAGCGCGTAACCCCTACGAGCAGTACTTC
CDR3: CASSQLGLARNPYEQYF

length: 18
V: TRBV11-2
D: TRBD2
size: .
J: TRBJ2-2
DNA: TGTGCCAGCAGCCGACCAGCTAGCGGGAGCTTAAACACCGGGGAGCTGTTTTTT
CDR3: CASSRPASGSLNTGELFF

length: 15
V: TRBV5-1
D: .
size: few
J: TRBJ2-5
DNA: TGCGCCAGCAGCTTGGCCATAGACAACCAAGAGACCCAGTACTTC
CDR3: CASSLAIDNQETQYF

length: 16
V: TRBV29-1
D: TRBD2
size: few
J: TRBJ2-1
DNA: TGCAGCGTTGAAGATATGACTAGCGGGAGGGTCGATGAGCAGTTCTTC
CDR3: CSVEDMTSGRVDEQFF

length: 16
V: TRBV7-9
D: .
size: many
J: TRBJ1-1
DNA: TGTGCCAGCAGCCCCGGACCGAACGGAAGGAACACTGAAGCTTTCTTT
CDR3: CASSPGPNGRNTEAFF

length: 16
V: TRBV15
D: .
size: many
J: TRBJ1-3
DNA: TGTGCCACCAGCAGGCCCGGAGGTGTCTCTGGAAACACCATATATTTT
CDR3: CATSRPGGVSGNTIYF

length: 18
V: TRBV7-8
D: TRBD1
size: many
J: TRBJ2-7
DNA: TGTGCCAGCAGCCCACCGGGACAGGGGACCGATTTCACCTACGAGCAGTACTTC
CDR3: CASSPPGQGTDFTYEQYF

length: 14
V: TRBV4-3
D: .
size: many
J: TRBJ1-6
DNA: TGCGCCAGCAGCCATGCTACGGCTAATTCACCCCTCCACTTT
CDR3: CASSHATANSPLHF

length: 13
V: TRBV12-3/TRBV12-4
D: .
size: many
J: TRBJ1-1
DNA: TGTGCCAGCAGTTTGGATGTCGGCCTCGAAGCTTTCTTT
CDR3: CASSLDVGLEAFF

length: 17
V: TRBV28
D: .
size: many
J: TRBJ2-1
DNA: TGTGCCAGCAGTTCCTATCTGGTAGCGCTAGCCTACAATGAGCAGTTCTTC
CDR3: CASSSYLVALAYNEQFF

length: 15
V: TRBV12-3/TRBV12-4
D: TRBD1
size: many
J: TRBJ1-5
DNA: TGTGCCAGCAGTTCCGGACAGGCGATCAATCAGCCCCAGCATTTT
CDR3: CASSSGQAINQPQHF

length: 15
V: TRBV5-1
D: .
size: .
J: TRBJ1-1
DNA: TGCGCCAGCAGCCCAACGTTACAGGGAGAGACTGAAGCTTTCTTT
CDR3: CASSPTLQGETEAFF

length: 15
V: TRBV7-6
D: TRBD2
size: few
J: TRBJ2-7
DNA: TGTGCCAGCAGGCCAACTAGCGGGATCTCCTACGAGCAGTACTTC
CDR3: CASRPTSGISYEQYF

length: 15
V: TRBV12-3/TRBV12-4
D: TRBD1
size: .
J: TRBJ1-2
DNA: TGTGCCAGCAGTTTAGAGGACAGGGGACTCTATGGCTACACCTTC
CDR3: CASSLEDRGLYGYTF

length: 13
V: TRBV7-9
D: .
size: many
J: TRBJ2-1
DNA: TGTGCCAGCAGCCGACCAGGCGGACCAGAGCAGTTCTTC
CDR3: CASSRPGGPEQFF

length: 13
V: TRBV24-1
D: TRBD1
size: few
J: TRBJ1-6
DNA: TGTGCCACCAGTGACTACAGGGGTTCACCCCTCCACTTT
CDR3: CATSDYRGSPLHF

length: 12
V: TRBV7-9
D: TRBD2
size: many
J: TRBJ2-5
DNA: TGTGCCAGCAGCTTCTCGACTAGCGGCCAGTACTTC
CDR3: CASSFSTSGQYF